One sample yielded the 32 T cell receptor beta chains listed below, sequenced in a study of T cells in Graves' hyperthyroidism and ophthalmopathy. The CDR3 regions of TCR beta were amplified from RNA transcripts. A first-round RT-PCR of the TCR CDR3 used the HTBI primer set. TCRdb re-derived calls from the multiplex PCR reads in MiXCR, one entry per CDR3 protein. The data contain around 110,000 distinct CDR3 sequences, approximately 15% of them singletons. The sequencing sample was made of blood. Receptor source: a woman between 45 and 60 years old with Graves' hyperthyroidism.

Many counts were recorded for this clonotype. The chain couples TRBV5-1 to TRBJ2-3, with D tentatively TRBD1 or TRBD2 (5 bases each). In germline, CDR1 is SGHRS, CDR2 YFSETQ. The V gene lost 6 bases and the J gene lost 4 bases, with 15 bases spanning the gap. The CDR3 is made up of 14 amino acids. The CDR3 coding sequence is TGCGCCAGCATTTCCGGGACGCTCCCAGATACGCAGTATTTT. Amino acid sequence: CASISGTLPDTQYF. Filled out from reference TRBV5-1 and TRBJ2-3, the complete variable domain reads KAGVTQTPRYLIKTRGQQVTLSCSPISGHRSVSWYQQTPGQGLQFLFEYFSETQRNKGNFPGRFSGRQFSNSRSEMNVSTLELGDSALYLCASISGTLPDTQYFGPGTRLTVL.

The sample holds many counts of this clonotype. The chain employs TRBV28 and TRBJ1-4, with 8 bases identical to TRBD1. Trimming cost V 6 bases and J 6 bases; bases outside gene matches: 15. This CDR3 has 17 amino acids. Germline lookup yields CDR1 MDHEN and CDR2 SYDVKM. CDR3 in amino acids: CASREGQGSEDDEKLFF. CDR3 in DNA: TGTGCCAGCAGGGAAGGACAGGGATCGGAGGATGATGAAAAACTGTTTTTT.

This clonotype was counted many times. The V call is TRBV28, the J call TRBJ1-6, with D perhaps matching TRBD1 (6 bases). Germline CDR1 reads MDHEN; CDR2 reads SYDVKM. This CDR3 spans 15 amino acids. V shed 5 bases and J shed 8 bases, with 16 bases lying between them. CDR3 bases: TGTGCCAGCAGTACCCTTCAGGCAGGGGATTCACCCCTCCACTTT. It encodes CASSTLQAGDSPLHF.

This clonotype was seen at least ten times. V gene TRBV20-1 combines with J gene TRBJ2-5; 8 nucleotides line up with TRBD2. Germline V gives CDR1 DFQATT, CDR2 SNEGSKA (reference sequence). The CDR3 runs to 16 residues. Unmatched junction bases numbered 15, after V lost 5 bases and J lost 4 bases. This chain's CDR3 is CSAGGGGPTGVETQYF. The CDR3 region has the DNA TGCAGTGCTGGGGGCGGGGGGCCAACCGGGGTAGAGACCCAGTACTTC.

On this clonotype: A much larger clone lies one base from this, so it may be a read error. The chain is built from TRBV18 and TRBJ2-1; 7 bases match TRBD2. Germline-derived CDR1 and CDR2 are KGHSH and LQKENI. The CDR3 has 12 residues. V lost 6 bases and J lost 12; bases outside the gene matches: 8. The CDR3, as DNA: TGTGCCAGCTCTTCGGGCAGGGAGGGGCAGTTCTTC. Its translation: CASSSGREGQFF.

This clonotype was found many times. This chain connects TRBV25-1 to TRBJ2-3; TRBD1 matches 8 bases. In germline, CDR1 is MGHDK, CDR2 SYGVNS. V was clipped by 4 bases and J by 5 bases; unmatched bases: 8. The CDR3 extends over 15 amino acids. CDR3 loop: CASSALDRDKDTQYF. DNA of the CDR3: TGTGCCAGCAGTGCTTTGGACAGGGACAAAGATACGCAGTATTTT.

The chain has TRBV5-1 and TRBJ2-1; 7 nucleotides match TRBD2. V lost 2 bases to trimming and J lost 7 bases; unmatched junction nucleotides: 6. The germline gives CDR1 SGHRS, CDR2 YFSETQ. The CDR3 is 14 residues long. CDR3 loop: CASSFVREGNEQFF. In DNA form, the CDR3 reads TGCGCCAGCAGCTTTGTCAGGGAGGGTAATGAGCAGTTCTTC.

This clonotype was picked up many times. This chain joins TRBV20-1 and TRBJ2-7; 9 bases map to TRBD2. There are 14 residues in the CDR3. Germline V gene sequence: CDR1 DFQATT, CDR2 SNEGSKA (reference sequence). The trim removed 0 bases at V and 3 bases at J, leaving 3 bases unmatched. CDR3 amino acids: CSAREAGGHYEQYF. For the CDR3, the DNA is TGCAGTGCTAGAGAAGCGGGAGGTCACTACGAGCAGTACTTC.

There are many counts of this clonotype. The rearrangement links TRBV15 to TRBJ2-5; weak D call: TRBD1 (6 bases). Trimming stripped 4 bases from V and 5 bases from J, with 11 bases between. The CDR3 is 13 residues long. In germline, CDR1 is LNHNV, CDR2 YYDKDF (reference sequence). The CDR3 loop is CATSKHRVETQYF. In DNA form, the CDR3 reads TGTGCCACCAGCAAACACAGGGTGGAGACCCAGTACTTC.

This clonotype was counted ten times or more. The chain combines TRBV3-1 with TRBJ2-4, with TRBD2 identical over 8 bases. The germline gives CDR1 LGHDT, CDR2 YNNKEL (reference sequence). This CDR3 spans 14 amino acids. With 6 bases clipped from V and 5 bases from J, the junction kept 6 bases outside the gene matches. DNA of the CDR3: TGTGCCAGCAGAGACACGGGAGGGGAAAACATTCAGTACTTC. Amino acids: CASRDTGGENIQYF.

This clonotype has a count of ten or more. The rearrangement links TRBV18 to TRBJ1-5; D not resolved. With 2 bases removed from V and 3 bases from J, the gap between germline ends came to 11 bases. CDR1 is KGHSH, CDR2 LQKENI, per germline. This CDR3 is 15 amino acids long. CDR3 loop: CASSPSAGTNQPQHF. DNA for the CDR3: TGTGCCAGCTCACCAAGTGCAGGAACCAATCAGCCCCAGCATTTT. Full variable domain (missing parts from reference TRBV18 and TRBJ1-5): NAGVMQNPRHLVRRRGQEARLRCSPMKGHSHVYWYRQLPEEGLKFMVYLQKENIIDESGMPKERFSAEFPKEGPSILRIQQVVRGDSAAYFCASSPSAGTNQPQHFGDGTRLSIL.

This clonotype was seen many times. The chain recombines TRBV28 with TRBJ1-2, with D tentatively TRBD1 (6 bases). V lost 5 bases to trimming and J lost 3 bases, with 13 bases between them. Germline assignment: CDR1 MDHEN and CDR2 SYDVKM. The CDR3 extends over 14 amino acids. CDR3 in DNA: TGTGCCAGCAGTATCTGGGGGCGCCACTATGGCTACACCTTC. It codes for CASSIWGRHYGYTF.

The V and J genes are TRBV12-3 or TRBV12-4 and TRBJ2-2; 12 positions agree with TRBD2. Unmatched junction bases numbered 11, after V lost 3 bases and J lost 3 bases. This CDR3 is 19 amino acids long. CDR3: CASSFLSSGRAGDTGELFF. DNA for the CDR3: TGTGCCAGCAGTTTTCTTTCTAGCGGGAGGGCCGGGGACACCGGGGAGCTGTTTTTT.

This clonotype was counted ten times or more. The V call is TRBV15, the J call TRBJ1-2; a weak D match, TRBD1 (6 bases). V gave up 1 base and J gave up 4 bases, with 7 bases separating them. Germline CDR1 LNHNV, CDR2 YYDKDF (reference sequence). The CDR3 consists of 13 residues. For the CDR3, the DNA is TGTGCCACCAGCAGAGGACAGGTCTATGGCTACACCTTC. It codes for CATSRGQVYGYTF.

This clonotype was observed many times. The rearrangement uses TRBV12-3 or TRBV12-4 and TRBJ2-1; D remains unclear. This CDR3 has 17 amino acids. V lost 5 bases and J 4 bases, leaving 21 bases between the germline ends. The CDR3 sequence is CASSPDSSHRLYNEQFF. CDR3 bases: TGTGCCAGCAGTCCCGATTCGAGTCACAGACTTTACAATGAGCAGTTCTTC.

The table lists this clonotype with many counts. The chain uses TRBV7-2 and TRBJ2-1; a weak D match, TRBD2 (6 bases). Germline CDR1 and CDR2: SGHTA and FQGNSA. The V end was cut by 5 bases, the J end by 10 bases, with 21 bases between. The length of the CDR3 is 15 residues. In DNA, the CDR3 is TGTGCCAGCAGCCCCCATGAAGGCGGGACCTGGGAGCAGTTCTTC. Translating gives CASSPHEGGTWEQFF.

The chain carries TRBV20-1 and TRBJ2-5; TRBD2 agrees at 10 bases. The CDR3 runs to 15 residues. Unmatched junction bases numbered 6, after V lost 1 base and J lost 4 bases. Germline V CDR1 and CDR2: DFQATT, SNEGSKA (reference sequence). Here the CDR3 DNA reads TGCAGTGCTAGAGCGCCTAGCGGGAGTGGAGAGACCCAGTACTTC. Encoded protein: CSARAPSGSGETQYF.

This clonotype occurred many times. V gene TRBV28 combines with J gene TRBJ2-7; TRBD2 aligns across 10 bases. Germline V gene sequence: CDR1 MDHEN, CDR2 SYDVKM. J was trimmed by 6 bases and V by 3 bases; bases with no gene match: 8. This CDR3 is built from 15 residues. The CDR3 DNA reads TGTGCCAGCAGTTTTGGCCTAGCGGGAGTTGGCGAGCAGTACGTC. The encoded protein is CASSFGLAGVGEQYV.

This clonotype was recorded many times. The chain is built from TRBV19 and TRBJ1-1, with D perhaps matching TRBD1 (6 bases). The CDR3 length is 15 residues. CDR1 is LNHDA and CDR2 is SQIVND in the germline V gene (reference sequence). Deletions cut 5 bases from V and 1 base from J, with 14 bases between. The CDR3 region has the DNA TGTGCCAGTAGTGGGCCTTTAGGGGGGAACACTGAAGCTTTCTTT. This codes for CASSGPLGGNTEAFF.

The CDR3 protein is CASSELLAVNEQFF. In DNA, the CDR3 is TGTGCCAGCAGTGAACTCCTAGCGGTCAATGAGCAGTTCTTC. The chain employs TRBV2 and TRBJ2-1; 7 bases fit TRBD2. There are 14 residues in the CDR3. J gave up 6 bases and V 2 bases, and 4 bases lay outside the gene matches. Germline V CDR1 and CDR2: SNHLY, FYNNEI.

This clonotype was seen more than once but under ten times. This chain's CDR3 is CASSHVRADQPQHF. CDR3 DNA sequence: TGCGCCAGCAGCCATGTGCGGGCCGATCAGCCCCAGCATTTT. The chain links TRBV4-1 to TRBJ1-5; unclear D gene. CDR1 and CDR2 (germline): MGHRA, YSYEKL. Trimming cost V 3 bases and J 5 bases, with 11 bases left between them. This CDR3 spans 14 amino acids.

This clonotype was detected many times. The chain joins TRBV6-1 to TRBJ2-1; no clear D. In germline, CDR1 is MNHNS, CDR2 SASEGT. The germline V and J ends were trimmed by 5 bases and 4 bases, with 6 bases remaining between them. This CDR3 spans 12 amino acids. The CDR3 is CASSSRYNEQFF. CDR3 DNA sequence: TGTGCCAGCAGTTCTAGGTACAATGAGCAGTTCTTC.

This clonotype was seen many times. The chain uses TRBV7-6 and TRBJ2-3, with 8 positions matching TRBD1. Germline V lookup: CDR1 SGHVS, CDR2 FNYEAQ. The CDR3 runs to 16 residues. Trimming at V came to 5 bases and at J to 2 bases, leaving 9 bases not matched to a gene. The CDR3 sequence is CASSPTQGALTDTQYF. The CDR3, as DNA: TGTGCCAGCAGCCCTACCCAGGGGGCTCTCACAGATACGCAGTATTTT.

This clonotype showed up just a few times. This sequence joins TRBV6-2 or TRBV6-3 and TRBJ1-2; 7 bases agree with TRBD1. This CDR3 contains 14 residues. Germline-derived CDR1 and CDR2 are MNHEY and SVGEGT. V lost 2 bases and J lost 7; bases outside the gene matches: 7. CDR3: CASSYRTGTPGYTF. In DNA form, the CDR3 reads TGTGCCAGCAGTTACCGGACAGGAACACCTGGCTACACCTTC.

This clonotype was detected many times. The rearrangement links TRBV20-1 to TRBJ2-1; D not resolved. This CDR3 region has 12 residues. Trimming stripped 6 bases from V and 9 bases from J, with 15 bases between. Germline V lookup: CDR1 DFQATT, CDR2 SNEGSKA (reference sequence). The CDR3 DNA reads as TGCAGTGCCTTCCCGACCCGCTTTGAGCAGTTCTTC. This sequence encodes CSAFPTRFEQFF.

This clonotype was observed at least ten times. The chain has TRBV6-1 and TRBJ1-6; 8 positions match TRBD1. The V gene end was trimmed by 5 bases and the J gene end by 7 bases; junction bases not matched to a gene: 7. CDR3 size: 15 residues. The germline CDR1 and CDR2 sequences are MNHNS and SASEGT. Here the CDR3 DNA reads TGTGCCAGCAGTCCCCGGACAGGGTGGAATTCACCCCTCCACTTT. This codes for CASSPRTGWNSPLHF.

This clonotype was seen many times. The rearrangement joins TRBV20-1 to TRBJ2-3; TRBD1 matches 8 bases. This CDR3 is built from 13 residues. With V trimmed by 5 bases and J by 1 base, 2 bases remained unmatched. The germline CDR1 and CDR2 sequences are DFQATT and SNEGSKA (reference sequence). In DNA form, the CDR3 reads TGCAGTGCTCGGACAGGGCGCACAGATACGCAGTATTTT. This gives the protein CSARTGRTDTQYF.

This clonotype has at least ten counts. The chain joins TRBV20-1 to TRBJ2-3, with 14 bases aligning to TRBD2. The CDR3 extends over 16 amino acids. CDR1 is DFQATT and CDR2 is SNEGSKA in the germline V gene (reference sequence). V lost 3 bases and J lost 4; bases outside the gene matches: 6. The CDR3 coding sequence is TGCAGTGCTAGCTTCGGACTAGCGGGGGGCGCAGATACGCAGTATTTT. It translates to CSASFGLAGGADTQYF.

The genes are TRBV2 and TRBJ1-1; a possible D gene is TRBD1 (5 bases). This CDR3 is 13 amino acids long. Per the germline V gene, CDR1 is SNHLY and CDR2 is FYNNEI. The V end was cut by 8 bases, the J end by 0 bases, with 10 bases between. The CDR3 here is CASAGTLNTEAFF. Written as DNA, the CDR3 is TGTGCCAGCGCCGGGACCCTGAACACTGAAGCTTTCTTT.

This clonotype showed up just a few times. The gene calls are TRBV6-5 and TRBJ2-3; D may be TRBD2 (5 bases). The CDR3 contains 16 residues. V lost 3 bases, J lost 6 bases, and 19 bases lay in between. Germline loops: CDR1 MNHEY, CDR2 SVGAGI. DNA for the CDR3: TGTGCCAGCAGTTATGCCCCCGGAGCGGATATGGATACGCAGTATTTT. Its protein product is CASSYAPGADMDTQYF.

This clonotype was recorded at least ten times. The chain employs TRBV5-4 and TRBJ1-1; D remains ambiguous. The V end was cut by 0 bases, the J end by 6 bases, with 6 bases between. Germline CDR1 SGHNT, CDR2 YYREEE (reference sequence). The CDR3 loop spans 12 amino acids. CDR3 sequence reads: CASSLGGPEAFF. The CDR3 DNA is TGTGCCAGCAGCTTGGGCGGGCCTGAAGCTTTCTTT.

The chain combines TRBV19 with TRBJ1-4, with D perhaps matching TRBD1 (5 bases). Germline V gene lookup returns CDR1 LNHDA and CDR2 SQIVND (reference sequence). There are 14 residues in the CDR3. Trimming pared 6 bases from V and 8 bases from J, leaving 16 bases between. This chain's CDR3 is CASSGGTNGEKLFF. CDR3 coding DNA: TGTGCCAGTAGCGGAGGGACTAACGGAGAAAAACTGTTTTTT.